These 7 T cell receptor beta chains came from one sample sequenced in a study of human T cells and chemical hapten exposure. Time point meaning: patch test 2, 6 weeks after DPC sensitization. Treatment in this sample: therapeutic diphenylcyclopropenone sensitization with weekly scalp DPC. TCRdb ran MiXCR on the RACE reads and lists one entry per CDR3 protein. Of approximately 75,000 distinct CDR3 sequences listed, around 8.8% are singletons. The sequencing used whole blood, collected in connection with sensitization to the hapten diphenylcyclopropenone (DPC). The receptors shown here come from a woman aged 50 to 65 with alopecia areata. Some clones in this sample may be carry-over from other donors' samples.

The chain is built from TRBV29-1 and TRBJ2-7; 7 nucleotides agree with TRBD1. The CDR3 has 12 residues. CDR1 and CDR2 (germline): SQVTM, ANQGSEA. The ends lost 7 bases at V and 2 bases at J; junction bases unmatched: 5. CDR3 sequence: CSASTGTYEQYF. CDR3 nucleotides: TGCAGCGCCTCGACAGGGACCTACGAGCAGTACTTC.

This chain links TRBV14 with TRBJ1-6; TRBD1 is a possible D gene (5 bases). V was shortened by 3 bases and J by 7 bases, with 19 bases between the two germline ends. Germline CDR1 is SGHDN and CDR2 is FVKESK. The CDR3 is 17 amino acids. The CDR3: CASSHQTGGLGNSPLHF. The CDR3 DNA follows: TGTGCCAGCAGCCACCAAACAGGAGGGCTGGGGAATTCACCCCTCCACTTT.

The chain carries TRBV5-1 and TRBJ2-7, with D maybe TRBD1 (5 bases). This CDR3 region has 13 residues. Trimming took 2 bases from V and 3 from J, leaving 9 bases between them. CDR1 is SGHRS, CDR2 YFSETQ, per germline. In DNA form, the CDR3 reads TGCGCCAGCAGCTTCAGGGTCGACTACGAGCAGTACTTC. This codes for CASSFRVDYEQYF. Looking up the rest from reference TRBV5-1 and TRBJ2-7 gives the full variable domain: KAGVTQTPRYLIKTRGQQVTLSCSPISGHRSVSWYQQTPGQGLQFLFEYFSETQRNKGNFPGRFSGRQFSNSRSEMNVSTLELGDSALYLCASSFRVDYEQYFGPGTRLTVT.

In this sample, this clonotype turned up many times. The CDR3 sequence is CASSTQGLAFF. Here the CDR3 DNA reads TGTGCCAGCAGTACCCAGGGGTTGGCTTTCTTT. V gene TRBV6-5 combines with J gene TRBJ1-1, with D possibly TRBD1 on 6 matching bases. The CDR3 extends over 11 amino acids. CDR1 is MNHEY, CDR2 SVGAGI, per germline. V was cut by 5 bases and J by 11 bases, with 12 bases left in between.

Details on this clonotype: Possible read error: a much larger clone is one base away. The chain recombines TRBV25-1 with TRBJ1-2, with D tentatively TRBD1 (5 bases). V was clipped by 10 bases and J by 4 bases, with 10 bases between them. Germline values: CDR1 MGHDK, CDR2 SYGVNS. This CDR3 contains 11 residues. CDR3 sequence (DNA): TGTGCCATTTCGGGGGGCTATGGCTACACCTTC. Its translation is CAISGGYGYTF.

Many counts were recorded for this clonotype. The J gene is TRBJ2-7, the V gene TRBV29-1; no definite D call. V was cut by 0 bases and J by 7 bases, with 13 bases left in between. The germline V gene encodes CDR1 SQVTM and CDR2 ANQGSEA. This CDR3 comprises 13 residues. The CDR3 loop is CSVEDPVLLEQYF. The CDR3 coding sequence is TGCAGCGTTGAAGATCCGGTACTTTTGGAGCAGTACTTC.

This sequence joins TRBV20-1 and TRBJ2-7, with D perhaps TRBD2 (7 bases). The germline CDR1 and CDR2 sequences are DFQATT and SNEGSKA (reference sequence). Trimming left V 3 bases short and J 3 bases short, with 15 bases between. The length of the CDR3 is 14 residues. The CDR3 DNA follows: TGCAGTGCTAGGGGGGGGCGGGACGGCTACGAGCAGTACTTC. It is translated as CSARGGRDGYEQYF.